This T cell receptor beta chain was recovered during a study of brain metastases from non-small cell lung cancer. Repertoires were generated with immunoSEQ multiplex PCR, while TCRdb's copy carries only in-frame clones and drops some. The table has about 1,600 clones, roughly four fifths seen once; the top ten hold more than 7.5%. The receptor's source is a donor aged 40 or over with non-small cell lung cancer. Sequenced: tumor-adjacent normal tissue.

CDR3 loop: CASSEGQGALSDTQYF. For the CDR3, the DNA is TGTGCCAGCAGCGAGGGACAGGGGGCACTCTCAGATACGCAGTATTTT. This sequence joins TRBV3-1 (or the pseudogene TRBV3-2) and TRBJ2-3, with 12 bases identical to TRBD1. Unmatched junction bases numbered 7, after V lost 5 bases and J lost 4 bases. Per the germline V gene, CDR1 is LGHDT and CDR2 is YNNKEL (reference sequence). CDR3 length: 16 amino acids.